These T cell receptor beta chains were read from a single sample in a study of T cell responses to AZD1222 COVID-19 vaccine. TCRdb's table, derived via immunoSEQ multiplex PCR, lists solely in-frame clones and lacks some. In the table there are fewer than 50,000 clones, around three quarters of which are singletons. This sample comprised peripheral blood, obtained 28 days after the second dose of the MenACWY control vaccine. Receptors were obtained from an adult who received the MenACWY meningococcal vaccine as a control. CDR3s include the opening cysteine and the closing phenylalanine or tryptophan. The D gene is left open where the match is weak. Size tells how often a clone was seen (once, few, many) or the class of an expanded clone, and some rows leave it out.

j_gene,v_gene,d_gene,abundance,len,CDR3nt,CDR3aa
TRBJ1-6,TRBV6-6,NA,few,13,TGTGCCAGCAGTTACGGAGGGACTTCACCCCTCCACTTT,CASSYGGTSPLHF
TRBJ2-2,TRBV19,NA,NA,18,TGTGCCAGTAGTATAGATCGAAGACGGATTATCAACACCGGGGAGCTGTTTTTT,CASSIDRRRIINTGELFF
TRBJ1-5,TRBV18,NA,NA,17,TGTGCCAGCTCACGGGTTGAGGGGGGATATAGCAATCAGCCCCAGCATTTT,CASSRVEGGYSNQPQHF
TRBJ2-1,TRBV20-1,TRBD2,few,14,TGCAGTGCTAGTGGGCGGGGGGCAGGCAATGAGCAGTTCTTC,CSASGRGAGNEQFF
TRBJ1-1,TRBV3-1/TRBV3-2,NA,NA,11,TGTGCCAGCCGAGACACGGCGGAGGCTTTCTTT,CASRDTAEAFF
TRBJ2-2,TRBV29-1,TRBD2,once,12,TGCAGATTAGCGGGAGACACCGGGGAGCTGTTTTTT,CRLAGDTGELFF
TRBJ1-4,TRBV6-1,NA,NA,15,TGTGCCAGCAGTCCGCTGAGGCTCCCGAATGAAAAACTGTTTTTT,CASSPLRLPNEKLFF
TRBJ2-2,TRBV7-8,NA,NA,15,TGTGCCAGCAGCCGGGGGCTAGCGTTGACCGGGGAGCTGTTTTTT,CASSRGLALTGELFF
TRBJ2-7,TRBV5-1,NA,NA,12,TGCGCCAGCGGGGGGAACAGGGACGAGCAGTACTTC,CASGGNRDEQYF
TRBJ1-5,TRBV11-2,NA,NA,14,TGTGCCAGCAGCTTTGCAGATAGCAATCAGCCCCAGCATTTT,CASSFADSNQPQHF
TRBJ2-5,TRBV5-1,NA,NA,16,TGCGCCAGCAGCTTGGGGACGGTGCGGGATCAAGAGACCCAGTACTTC,CASSLGTVRDQETQYF
TRBJ2-3,TRBV2,TRBD2,NA,18,TGTGCCAGCGCCATCGGGACTAGCGGAAGTACTAGCACAGATACGCAGTATTTT,CASAIGTSGSTSTDTQYF
TRBJ2-3,TRBV24-1,TRBD2,once,14,TGTGCCACCAGTGAACTAGCGGGAGCAGATACGCAGTATTTT,CATSELAGADTQYF
TRBJ2-3,TRBV19,NA,NA,13,TGTGCCAGTAGTATAGTCGGGGGCGATACGCAGTATTTT,CASSIVGGDTQYF
TRBJ1-4,TRBV6-5,NA,NA,14,TGTGCCAGCAGGGTCAGCGCAACTAATGAAAAACTGTTTTTT,CASRVSATNEKLFF